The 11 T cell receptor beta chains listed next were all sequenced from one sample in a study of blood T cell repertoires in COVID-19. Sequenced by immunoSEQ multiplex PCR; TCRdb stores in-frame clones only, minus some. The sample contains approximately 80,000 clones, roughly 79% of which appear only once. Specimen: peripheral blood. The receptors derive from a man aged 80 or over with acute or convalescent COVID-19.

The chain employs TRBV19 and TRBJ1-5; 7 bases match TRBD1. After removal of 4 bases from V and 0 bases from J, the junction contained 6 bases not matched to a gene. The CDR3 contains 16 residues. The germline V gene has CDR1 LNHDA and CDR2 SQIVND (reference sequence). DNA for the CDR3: TGTGCCAGTAGTAACCAGGGACAGAGTAGCAATCAGCCCCAGCATTTT. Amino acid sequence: CASSNQGQSSNQPQHF.

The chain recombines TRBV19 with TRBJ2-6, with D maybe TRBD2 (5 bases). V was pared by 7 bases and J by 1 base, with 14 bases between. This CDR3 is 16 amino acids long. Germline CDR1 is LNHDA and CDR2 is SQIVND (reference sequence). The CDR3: CASIPTTGSGANVLTF. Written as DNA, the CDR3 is TGTGCCAGTATCCCTACGACGGGGTCTGGGGCCAACGTCCTGACTTTC.

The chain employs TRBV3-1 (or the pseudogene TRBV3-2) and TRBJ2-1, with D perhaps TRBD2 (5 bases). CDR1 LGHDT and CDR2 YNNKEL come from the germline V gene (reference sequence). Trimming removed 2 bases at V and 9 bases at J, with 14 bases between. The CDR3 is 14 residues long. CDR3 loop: CASSQRDRGTEQFF. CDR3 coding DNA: TGTGCCAGCAGCCAAAGAGATCGGGGTACTGAGCAGTTCTTC.

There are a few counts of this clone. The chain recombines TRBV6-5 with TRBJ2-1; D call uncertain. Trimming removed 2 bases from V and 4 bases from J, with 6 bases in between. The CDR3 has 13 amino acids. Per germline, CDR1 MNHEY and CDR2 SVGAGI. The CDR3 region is CASSYGRYNEQFF. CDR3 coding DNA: TGTGCCAGCAGTTACGGCAGGTACAATGAGCAGTTCTTC.

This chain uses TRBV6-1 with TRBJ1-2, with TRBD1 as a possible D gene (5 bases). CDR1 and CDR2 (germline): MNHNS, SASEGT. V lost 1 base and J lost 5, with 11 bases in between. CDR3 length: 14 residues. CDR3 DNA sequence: TGTGCCAGCAGTGAAGGCGCAGGGCCATATGGCTACACCTTC. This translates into CASSEGAGPYGYTF.

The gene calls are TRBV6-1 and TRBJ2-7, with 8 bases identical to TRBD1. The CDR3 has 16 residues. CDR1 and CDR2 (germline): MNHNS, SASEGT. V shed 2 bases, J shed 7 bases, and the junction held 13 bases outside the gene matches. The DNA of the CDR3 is TGTGCCAGCAGTGAATTCGGGCAGGGGGCAATGGAAGAGCAGTACTTC. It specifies CASSEFGQGAMEEQYF.

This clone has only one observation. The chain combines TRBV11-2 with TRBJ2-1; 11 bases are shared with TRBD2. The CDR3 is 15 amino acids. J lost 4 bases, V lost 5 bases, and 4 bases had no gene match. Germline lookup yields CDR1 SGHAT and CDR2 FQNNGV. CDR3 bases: TGTGCCAGCAGCCAAACTAGCGGGAGTTACAATGAGCAGTTCTTC. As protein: CASSQTSGSYNEQFF. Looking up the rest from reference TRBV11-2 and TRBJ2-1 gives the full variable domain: EAGVAQSPRYKIIEKRQSVAFWCNPISGHATLYWYQQILGQGPKLLIQFQNNGVVDDSQLPKDRFSAERLKGVDSTLKIQPAKLEDSAVYLCASSQTSGSYNEQFFGPGTRLTVL.

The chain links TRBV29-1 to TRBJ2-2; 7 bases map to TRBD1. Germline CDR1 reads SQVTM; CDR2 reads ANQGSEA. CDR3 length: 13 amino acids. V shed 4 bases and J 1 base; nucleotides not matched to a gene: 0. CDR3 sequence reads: CSVAGGNTGELFF. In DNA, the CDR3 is TGCAGCGTTGCAGGGGGGAACACCGGGGAGCTGTTTTTT.

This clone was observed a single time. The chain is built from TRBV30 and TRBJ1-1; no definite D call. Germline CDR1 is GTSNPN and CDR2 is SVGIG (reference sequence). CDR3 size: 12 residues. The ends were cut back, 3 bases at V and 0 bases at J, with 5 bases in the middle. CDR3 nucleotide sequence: TGTGCCTGGAGGGGCATGAACACTGAAGCTTTCTTT. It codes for CAWRGMNTEAFF.

DNA of the CDR3: TGCGCCAGCAGCCGAGGACAGGGGGACGCCTACGAGCAGTACTTC. It encodes CASSRGQGDAYEQYF. The rearrangement links TRBV4-1 to TRBJ2-7; TRBD1 matches 10 bases. The germline V gene has CDR1 MGHRA and CDR2 YSYEKL. The ends lost 4 bases at V and 2 bases at J; junction bases unmatched: 5. The length of the CDR3 is 15 residues.

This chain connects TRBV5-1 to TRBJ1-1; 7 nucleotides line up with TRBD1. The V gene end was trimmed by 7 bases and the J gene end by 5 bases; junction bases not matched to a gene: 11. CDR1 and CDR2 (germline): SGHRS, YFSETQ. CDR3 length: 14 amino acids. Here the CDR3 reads CASHRSTGKTEAFF. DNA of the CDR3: TGCGCCAGCCATCGATCGACAGGGAAGACTGAAGCTTTCTTT.